This T cell receptor beta chain was recovered during a study of low-dose radiotherapy and immunotherapy resistance in tumors. At least ten counts were recorded for this clonotype. The ends lost 1 base at V and 2 bases at J; junction bases unmatched: 11. The CDR3 covers 18 residues. In germline, CDR1 is MGHRA, CDR2 YSYEKL. First-strand cDNA relied on TRAV- and TRBV-specific primers spanning alpha and beta chains. The PCR that amplified TCRs ran for around 20 cycles, relying on a constant-region primer and a V-primer adapter. From the reads, TCRdb called clonotypes with MiXCR, one entry per CDR3 protein. The sample consists of 85,000 to 100,000 distinct CDR3 sequences, under 10% of them appearing once. Regarding time point: before trial treatment. Patients who could take part had advanced solid tumors with no tumor-infiltrating lymphocytes.

This material consisted of PBMCs, taken before treatment. The sequence came from a male donor with prostate cancer. The chain combines TRBV4-1 with TRBJ1-5; 7 bases are a match to TRBD1. CDR3 sequence (DNA): TGCGCCAGCAGCCAAGGGGGGTTGACAGGGTACCGCAATCAGCCCCAGCATTTT. This translates into CASSQGGLTGYRNQPQHF.